This T cell receptor beta chain was recovered during a study of T-cell reconstitution after alpha-beta-depleted transplantation in children. Regarding the study as a whole: Diversity and T-cell counts at one year after transplant derived mostly from new T cells. Some patients' high day-60 TCRbeta diversity was attributed to recipient cells surviving conditioning. Alpha-beta T cells about two months after transplant reportedly derived from several hundred expanded graft clones.

As it was prepared, the TCRbeta library received unique molecular identifiers. Each CDR3 protein is one row after TCRdb ran MiXCR on the PCR reads. Of approximately 800,000 distinct CDR3 sequences in the sample, roughly 16% were seen once. About this clonotype: Its antigen is as yet unknown.

Germline V lookup: CDR1 MGHRA, CDR2 YSYEKL. The CDR3 consists of 16 residues. J gave up 3 bases and V 1 base, and 3 bases lay outside the gene matches. The receptor comes from a male patient aged 10 to 17 who had a stem cell transplant for acute lymphoblastic leukemia, so the T cells may come from the graft donor. Sequencing was performed on PBMCs, mostly from graft donor cells, taken 360 days after TCRalphabeta/CD19-depleted stem cell transplant. The chain joins TRBV4-1 to TRBJ1-5, with TRBD1 identical over 10 bases. The CDR3 loop is CASSQGDRGPNQPQHF. The CDR3 DNA sequence: TGCGCCAGCAGCCAAGGGGACAGGGGCCCCAATCAGCCCCAGCATTTT.